This T cell receptor beta chain derives from a study of T cells in Graves' hyperthyroidism and ophthalmopathy. Lactation, pregnancy, other autoimmune disease or uncontrolled infection excluded patients. Diagnoses rested on clinical symptoms, serum thyroxine and TRAb, thyroid ultrasound and orbital computed tomography. From approximately 9.5 ml of fresh peripheral blood, PBMCs were isolated. General study points: Blood samples included most of the expanded thyroid clonotypes exceeding 0.001.

Amplification of TCR beta CDR3 regions was performed using RNA transcripts as template. A set of HTBI primers served as the primers for a first-round RT-PCR of the TCR CDR3. One entry per CDR3 protein results from TCRdb running MiXCR on the multiplex PCR reads. The repertoire includes about 840,000 distinct CDR3 sequences, around 39% of them detected once, and 7% to 10% sits in the top ten. The CDR3 spans 13 residues. The germline V gene encodes CDR1 SQVTM and CDR2 ANQGSEA. V was shortened by 7 bases and J by 1 base, with 14 bases between the two germline ends. This clonotype was found many times. What it binds is not known.

The receptor was derived from a young man with Graves' hyperthyroidism. The specimen was blood. J is TRBJ2-7 and V is TRBV29-1; D is possibly TRBD1 or TRBD2 (5 bases each). The CDR3 region has the DNA TGCAGCGAGGGGCACGGGAAATCCTACGAGCAGTACTTC. Translated: CSEGHGKSYEQYF.